Below, 5 T cell receptor beta chains from the same sample are listed, as sequenced in a study of molecular identifiers for immune sequencing clone quantification. TCRdb passed the PCR reads through MiXCR, listing each CDR3 protein once. The sample has 65,000 to 70,000 distinct CDR3 sequences; 18% are singletons. Input material: naive CD8+ T cells from blood, with Jurkat cell RNA spiked in. Noted subset: FACS-sorted CD8+CD4-CCR7+CD45RA+ naive T cells. The receptors originated from a human donor in good health. Some libraries in this study had Jurkat cell RNA spiked in.

In its sample, this clonotype was seen many times. This chain joins TRBV29-1 and TRBJ2-7; a weak D match, TRBD2 (6 bases). The CDR3 is made up of 13 amino acids. Germline loops: CDR1 SQVTM, CDR2 ANQGSEA. The V gene lost 7 bases and the J gene lost 3 bases, with 16 bases spanning the gap. CDR3 protein: CSASFAGYYEQYF. CDR3 nucleotide sequence: TGCAGCGCCTCCTTCGCGGGGTACTACGAGCAGTACTTC.

This clonotype was recorded at least ten times. The CDR3 DNA reads TGTGCCAGCAGTTCGGGGGGTCCAGATACGCAGTATTTT. Translation: CASSSGGPDTQYF. The chain links TRBV12-3 or TRBV12-4 to TRBJ2-3; 7 positions agree with TRBD2. The CDR3 has 13 residues. V lost 4 bases to trimming and J lost 4 bases; unmatched junction nucleotides: 2.

This clonotype came up a few times. A much more abundant neighbour one base away suggests this may be a read error. The V call is TRBV3-1, the J call TRBJ2-1; D perhaps matches TRBD2 (6 bases). Germline CDR1 LGHDT, CDR2 YNNKEL (reference sequence). The length of the CDR3 is 14 residues. CDR3 amino acids: CASSQAGTGNEQLF. CDR3 sequence (DNA): TGTGCCAGCAGCCAAGCAGGGACTGGAAATGAGCAGCTCTTC.

This clonotype occurred many times. The V gene is TRBV19, the J gene TRBJ2-7; 8 nucleotides match TRBD1. CDR3 length: 15 amino acids. CDR1 is LNHDA and CDR2 is SQIVND in the germline V gene (reference sequence). V shed 5 bases, J shed 4 bases, and the junction held 10 bases outside the gene matches. The CDR3 reads CASSPGTGTRYEQYF. In DNA form, the CDR3 reads TGTGCCAGTAGTCCGGGGACAGGTACTAGGTACGAGCAGTACTTC. Complete variable domain (other parts from reference TRBV19 and TRBJ2-7): DGGITQSPKYLFRKEGQNVTLSCEQNLNHDAMYWYRQDPGQGLRLIYYSQIVNDFQKGDIAEGYSVSREKKESFPLTVTSAQKNPTAFYLCASSPGTGTRYEQYFGPGTRLTVT.

This clonotype was counted between two and nine times. The junction does not match germline at one end; this may be a read error. The J gene is TRBJ2-7, the V gene TRBV12-3 or TRBV12-4, with D uncertain. This CDR3 contains 14 residues. CDR3 nucleotide sequence: TGTGCCAGCAGTCCCGAGGTGGTTCCCTACGAGCAGTGCTTC. Its protein is CASSPEVVPYEQCF.